This is a list of T cell receptor beta chains from one sample in a study of Graves' ophthalmopathy and Graves' hyperthyroidism. A single record per CDR3 protein comes from TCRdb applying MiXCR to the multiplex PCR reads. Found here are around 1,000,000 distinct CDR3 sequences, roughly two fifths of them singletons; the top ten hold 11%. The sequencing input was peripheral blood or thyroid tissue (not recorded which). The source of these receptors is an adult man with Graves' hyperthyroidism. CDR3s include the opening cysteine and the closing phenylalanine or tryptophan. Fields, in order: clone size, J gene, CDR3 length, V gene, CDR3 protein. Some rows mark clone size as missing; the rest say once, few, many or name a class of expanded clone.

>NA|TRBJ2-7|16|TRBV7-2
CASSLAAGSEALEQYF
>few|TRBJ2-7|12|TRBV20-1
CSASFVGGEQYF
>few|TRBJ2-2|12|TRBV11-2
CASSQNALELFF
>many|TRBJ1-5|15|TRBV20-1
CSAPRQGSTNQPQHF
>NA|TRBJ2-7|14|TRBV5-6
CASSWRRVNYEQYF
>NA|TRBJ1-1|11|TRBV6-2/TRBV6-3
CASNQPSRLYF
>many|TRBJ1-5|16|TRBV2
CASSGPGAGGHQPQHF
>NA|TRBJ2-7|15|TRBV5-1
CASSGGTSRAYEQYF
>many|TRBJ1-2|14|TRBV2
CATQGGGGFYGYTF
>many|TRBJ2-7|9|TRBV29-1
CSAPGGGYF
>few|TRBJ2-6|16|TRBV4-1
CASSHGAGLGANVLTF
>many|TRBJ1-1|11|TRBV29-1
CSVGNPGEAFF
>few|TRBJ2-7|13|TRBV5-1
CASSWGSEDEQYF
>NA|TRBJ2-5|15|TRBV27
CASSLSGGHVETQYF
>NA|TRBJ2-7|17|TRBV12-3/TRBV12-4
CASSRRRDRGPSYEQYF
>NA|TRBJ2-6|14|TRBV7-2
CASSPYWGANVLTF
>NA|TRBJ2-5|14|TRBV12-3/TRBV12-4
CASKRGRDQETQYF
>once|TRBJ1-1|13|TRBV29-1
CSVGGTQNTEAFF
>many|TRBJ1-2|15|TRBV2
CASSEALGWMRGYTF
>many|TRBJ1-2|13|TRBV20-1
CSAKTDRPYGYTF
>many|TRBJ2-5|13|TRBV24-1
CATSDRRVATQYF
>many|TRBJ1-1|11|TRBV2
CASRRAAEAFF
>many|TRBJ2-7|15|TRBV12-3/TRBV12-4
CASSLEDRNYYEQYF
>NA|TRBJ1-1|14|TRBV10-2
CASSEDGGRTEAFF
>NA|TRBJ1-5|18|TRBV5-1
CARYRGRPTIHSNQSQHF
>few|TRBJ1-1|20|TRBV12-3/TRBV12-4
CASSRGGRGSAMKMNTEAFF